Each of the 9 T cell receptor beta chains below was sequenced from the same sample in a study of T cells after yellow fever vaccination. TCRdb passed the 5' RACE reads through MiXCR, listing each CDR3 protein once. This sample has around 300,000 distinct CDR3 sequences, with approximately 4% found just once. The specimen was PBMCs, collected 5 days after the yellow fever booster vaccination. The receptors shown here come from a man in his late teens or twenties who received the YFV17D yellow fever vaccine.

Only a few counts were recorded for this clonotype. V gene TRBV7-8 combines with J gene TRBJ2-3; the match to TRBD2 covers 10 bases. Unmatched junction bases numbered 8, after V lost 7 bases and J lost 1 base. Germline CDR1 SGHVS, CDR2 FQNEAQ. The CDR3 has 16 residues. CDR3 region: CASNKGLAGGTDTQYF. The CDR3 bases are TGTGCCAGCAACAAGGGGCTAGCGGGGGGCACAGATACGCAGTATTTT.

This clonotype was observed a few times. The chain couples TRBV20-1 to TRBJ2-2; 8 bases agree with TRBD1. Germline CDR1 DFQATT, CDR2 SNEGSKA (reference sequence). Unmatched junction bases numbered 5, after V lost 3 bases and J lost 5 bases. The CDR3 has 14 residues. The CDR3 here is CSASQGAGTGELFF. CDR3 in DNA: TGCAGTGCTAGCCAGGGGGCTGGTACCGGGGAGCTGTTTTTT.

This clonotype was seen ten or more times. CDR3 sequence reads: CASSLGGRSEQFF. CDR3 sequence (DNA): TGTGCCAGCAGTTTAGGAGGGAGAAGTGAGCAGTTCTTC. The chain combines TRBV27 with TRBJ2-1; a weak D match, TRBD2 (6 bases). The V end lost 2 bases, the J end lost 9 bases, and 11 bases lay between the germline ends. Per germline, CDR1 MNHEY and CDR2 SMNVEV (reference sequence). CDR3 length equals 13 residues.

This clonotype was observed at least ten times. V is TRBV30 and J is TRBJ2-7; D is unclear. The CDR3 has 12 residues. V gave up 0 bases and J gave up 10 bases, with 13 bases separating them. Germline V gene sequence: CDR1 GTSNPN, CDR2 SVGIG (reference sequence). CDR3 DNA sequence: TGTGCCTGGAGTGTTAACCAAATCAGCCAGTACTTC. Translation: CAWSVNQISQYF. Filled out from reference TRBV30 and TRBJ2-7, the complete variable domain reads SQTIHQWPATLVQPVGSPLSLECTVEGTSNPNLYWYRQAAGRGLQLLFYSVGIGQISSEVPQNLSASRPQDRQFILSSKKLLLSDSGFYLCAWSVNQISQYFGPGTRLTVT.

This clonotype was found many times. The chain has TRBV7-6 and TRBJ1-1; D remains unclear. Trimming pared 2 bases from V and 1 base from J, leaving 11 bases between. Germline CDR1 and CDR2: SGHVS and FNYEAQ. The CDR3 consists of 15 residues. The CDR3 reads CASSLFETRNTEAFF. CDR3 DNA sequence: TGTGCCAGCAGCTTATTCGAGACGAGGAACACTGAAGCTTTCTTT.

This clonotype appeared a few times. The chain employs TRBV7-2 and TRBJ2-5; D uncertain. The germline V gene has CDR1 SGHTA and CDR2 FQGNSA. CDR3 length: 13 residues. The V end was cut by 4 bases, the J end by 5 bases, with 11 bases between. CDR3 nucleotide sequence: TGTGCCAGCAGCTCGGTCGACGGGGAGACCCAGTACTTC. As protein: CASSSVDGETQYF.

This clonotype was seen many times. This chain links TRBV19 with TRBJ1-2, with D hard to call. V was cut by 7 bases and J by 4 bases, with 13 bases left in between. Germline assignment: CDR1 LNHDA and CDR2 SQIVND (reference sequence). The CDR3 consists of 13 residues. In DNA, the CDR3 is TGTGCCAGTACCTCCGGGTTGGCCTATGGCTACACCTTC. Amino acids: CASTSGLAYGYTF. The full variable domain, its missing parts supplied by reference TRBV19 and TRBJ1-2, is DGGITQSPKYLFRKEGQNVTLSCEQNLNHDAMYWYRQDPGQGLRLIYYSQIVNDFQKGDIAEGYSVSREKKESFPLTVTSAQKNPTAFYLCASTSGLAYGYTFGSGTRLTVV.

This clonotype turned up a few times. The V gene is TRBV7-3, the J gene TRBJ2-5, with 7 bases lining up with TRBD1. With V trimmed by 2 bases and J by 4 bases, 4 bases remained unmatched. The germline V gene encodes CDR1 SGHTA and CDR2 FQGTGA. The CDR3 has 14 residues. The chain's CDR3 is CASSLESGGETQYF. The CDR3 DNA reads TGTGCCAGCAGCTTAGAATCAGGGGGAGAGACCCAGTACTTC.

This clonotype was counted only a few times. The chain recombines TRBV7-7 with TRBJ2-5, with 8 nucleotides matching TRBD2. CDR3 size: 15 residues. Unmatched junction bases numbered 5, after V lost 4 bases and J lost 1 base. Germline V lookup: CDR1 SSHAT, CDR2 FNYEAQ (reference sequence). CDR3 nucleotides: TGTGCCAGCAGCTCTTCTGGGACTAGCCAAGAGACCCAGTACTTC. The encoded protein is CASSSSGTSQETQYF.